A selection of T cell receptor beta chains follows, all from one sample in a study of CD4 and CD8 cells across lung adenocarcinoma regions. TCRdb re-derived calls from the PCR reads in MiXCR, one entry per CDR3 protein. The sample carries approximately 3,000 distinct CDR3 sequences, about three fifths recorded once. The sequencing sample was made of CD4+ T cells from the margin of a lung tumor. The receptors stem from a female donor with lung adenocarcinoma. The CD4 and CD8 labels of this study may be unreliable. Each CDR3 is given with its conserved first and last residue. Each record gives: clone size, D gene, J gene, V gene, CDR3 protein, CDR3 DNA. The D gene is left open where the match is weak. Clone size appears in some rows only: once, few, many, or a class for an expanded clone.

abundance: -; d_gene: -; j_gene: TRBJ2-2; v_gene: TRBV6-1; CDR3aa: CASSEVACASYGELFF; CDR3nt: TGTGCCAGCAGTGAAGTGGCGTGTGCGAGCTACGGTGAGCTGTTTTTT
abundance: -; d_gene: TRBD2; j_gene: TRBJ2-4; v_gene: TRBV6-1; CDR3aa: CASGEGRKNIQYF; CDR3nt: TGTGCCAGCGGGGAGGGGCGCAAAAACATTCAGTACTTC
abundance: medium-sized; d_gene: -; j_gene: TRBJ2-1; v_gene: TRBV12-3/TRBV12-4; CDR3aa: CASSTNPPSYNEQFF; CDR3nt: TGTGCCAGCAGTACTAACCCGCCATCCTACAATGAGCAGTTCTTC
abundance: -; d_gene: TRBD1; j_gene: TRBJ2-1; v_gene: TRBV7-3; CDR3aa: CASSVLTGSSYNEQFF; CDR3nt: TGTGCCAGCAGCGTACTGACAGGGAGCTCCTACAATGAGCAGTTCTTC
abundance: -; d_gene: TRBD1; j_gene: TRBJ2-1; v_gene: TRBV11-2; CDR3aa: CASSLFGDRDEQFF; CDR3nt: TGTGCCAGCAGCTTATTCGGCGACAGGGATGAGCAGTTCTTC
abundance: -; d_gene: TRBD1; j_gene: TRBJ2-7; v_gene: TRBV6-5; CDR3aa: CASSYMDRGENYEQYF; CDR3nt: TGTGCCAGCAGTTACATGGACAGGGGGGAAAACTACGAGCAGTACTTC
abundance: large; d_gene: TRBD1; j_gene: TRBJ1-6; v_gene: TRBV6-1; CDR3aa: CASSEGQTYNSPLHF; CDR3nt: TGTGCCAGCAGTGAGGGACAGACATATAATTCACCCCTCCACTTT
abundance: -; d_gene: -; j_gene: TRBJ2-3; v_gene: TRBV7-6; CDR3aa: CASSLQLDTQYF; CDR3nt: TGTGCCAGCAGCTTACAGCTAGATACGCAGTATTTT
abundance: -; d_gene: -; j_gene: TRBJ2-4; v_gene: TRBV7-2; CDR3aa: CASSLRDRIDQYF; CDR3nt: TGTGCCAGCAGCTTAAGAGACAGAATTGACCAGTACTTC
abundance: -; d_gene: TRBD1; j_gene: TRBJ2-2; v_gene: TRBV6-1; CDR3aa: CASSPLGQTSTGELFF; CDR3nt: TGTGCCAGCAGCCCATTGGGACAGACAAGTACCGGGGAGCTGTTTTTT
abundance: -; d_gene: TRBD1; j_gene: TRBJ2-2; v_gene: TRBV24-1; CDR3aa: CATSAPDRAATGELFF; CDR3nt: TGTGCCACCAGTGCCCCAGACAGGGCGGCCACCGGGGAGCTGTTTTTT
abundance: large; d_gene: TRBD2; j_gene: TRBJ2-1; v_gene: TRBV10-1; CDR3aa: CASSESIMGGGRRSEQFF; CDR3nt: TGCGCCAGCAGTGAGAGTATAATGGGAGGCGGGAGACGTAGTGAGCAGTTCTTC
abundance: few; d_gene: TRBD1; j_gene: TRBJ2-2; v_gene: TRBV6-1; CDR3aa: CASRTGVAGGELFF; CDR3nt: TGTGCCAGCCGGACAGGGGTAGCGGGCGGGGAGCTGTTTTTT
abundance: -; d_gene: -; j_gene: TRBJ1-2; v_gene: TRBV6-1; CDR3aa: CASSVNPGTFRGYTF; CDR3nt: TGTGCCAGCAGTGTTAACCCAGGGACGTTTAGAGGCTACACCTTC
abundance: -; d_gene: TRBD1; j_gene: TRBJ1-1; v_gene: TRBV6-1; CDR3aa: CASSRTGENTEAFF; CDR3nt: TGTGCCAGCAGCCGGACAGGGGAGAACACTGAAGCTTTCTTT
abundance: once; d_gene: -; j_gene: TRBJ2-7; v_gene: TRBV6-1; CDR3aa: CASKGIAVNYEQYF; CDR3nt: TGTGCCAGCAAGGGGATTGCGGTAAACTACGAGCAGTACTTC
abundance: few; d_gene: TRBD2; j_gene: TRBJ2-7; v_gene: TRBV6-6; CDR3aa: CASNDRGLAGGIPYEQYF; CDR3nt: TGTGCCAGCAACGACCGCGGACTAGCGGGAGGGATCCCCTACGAGCAGTACTTC
abundance: -; d_gene: -; j_gene: TRBJ1-5; v_gene: TRBV6-1; CDR3aa: CASSERTGYNQPQHF; CDR3nt: TGTGCCAGCAGTGAAAGGACGGGTTACAATCAGCCCCAGCATTTT
abundance: -; d_gene: TRBD2; j_gene: TRBJ2-1; v_gene: TRBV3-1; CDR3aa: CASNLAGGGNEQFF; CDR3nt: TGTGCCAGCAACCTAGCGGGAGGGGGCAATGAGCAGTTCTTC
abundance: -; d_gene: TRBD1; j_gene: TRBJ1-1; v_gene: TRBV6-1; CDR3aa: CASSLRTGGDEAFF; CDR3nt: TGTGCCAGCAGTCTAAGGACAGGGGGCGATGAAGCTTTCTTT
abundance: -; d_gene: -; j_gene: TRBJ2-1; v_gene: TRBV6-1; CDR3aa: CASRVQAGTSYNEQFF; CDR3nt: TGTGCCAGCAGAGTCCAAGCGGGTACATCCTACAATGAGCAGTTCTTC
abundance: -; d_gene: -; j_gene: TRBJ2-1; v_gene: TRBV11-2; CDR3aa: CASSPPSSYNEQFF; CDR3nt: TGTGCCAGCAGCCCTCCGTCGAGTTACAATGAGCAGTTCTTC
abundance: once; d_gene: -; j_gene: TRBJ2-5; v_gene: TRBV10-3; CDR3aa: CATQAYQETQYF; CDR3nt: TGTGCCACCCAGGCCTACCAAGAGACCCAGTACTTC
abundance: -; d_gene: -; j_gene: TRBJ2-5; v_gene: TRBV5-8; CDR3aa: CAGSRDRDRETQYF; CDR3nt: TGTGCGGGCAGCCGGGACCGTGACCGAGAGACCCAGTACTTC
abundance: -; d_gene: -; j_gene: TRBJ2-5; v_gene: TRBV10-1; CDR3aa: CASSEHLGETQYF; CDR3nt: TGCGCCAGCAGTGAGCATTTGGGAGAGACCCAGTACTTC
abundance: -; d_gene: TRBD2; j_gene: TRBJ2-5; v_gene: TRBV7-7; CDR3aa: CASSLALAGQETQYF; CDR3nt: TGTGCTAGCAGCTTAGCACTAGCGGGGCAAGAGACCCAGTACTTC
abundance: -; d_gene: -; j_gene: TRBJ2-1; v_gene: TRBV12-3/TRBV12-4; CDR3aa: CASSLGGGLDLYNEQFF; CDR3nt: TGTGCCAGCAGTTTAGGGGGGGGGCTAGACCTCTACAATGAGCAGTTCTTC
abundance: -; d_gene: TRBD2; j_gene: TRBJ2-1; v_gene: TRBV6-1; CDR3aa: CASSGTSGRAYNEQFF; CDR3nt: TGTGCCAGCAGTGGTACTAGCGGGCGCGCCTACAATGAGCAGTTCTTC
abundance: few; d_gene: TRBD2; j_gene: TRBJ2-1; v_gene: TRBV7-3; CDR3aa: CASSHIIAGRSGEQFF; CDR3nt: TGTGCCAGCAGCCATATAATAGCGGGAAGGTCGGGTGAGCAGTTCTTC
abundance: -; d_gene: TRBD2; j_gene: TRBJ2-1; v_gene: TRBV12-3/TRBV12-4; CDR3aa: CASSPRGVAYNEQFF; CDR3nt: TGTGCCAGCAGTCCGCGGGGGGTAGCCTACAATGAGCAGTTCTTC
abundance: once; d_gene: -; j_gene: TRBJ2-1; v_gene: TRBV6-5; CDR3aa: CASSSRRADYNEQFF; CDR3nt: TGTGCCAGCAGTTCGCGGCGGGCCGACTACAATGAGCAGTTCTTC
abundance: large; d_gene: -; j_gene: TRBJ2-2; v_gene: TRBV6-1; CDR3aa: CASSAQTDTGELFF; CDR3nt: TGTGCCAGCAGTGCACAGACAGACACCGGGGAGCTGTTTTTT
abundance: -; d_gene: TRBD2; j_gene: TRBJ2-1; v_gene: TRBV6-1; CDR3aa: CASPKGSDGTINNEQFF; CDR3nt: TGTGCCAGTCCTAAAGGCAGCGACGGGACTATTAACAATGAGCAGTTCTTC
abundance: -; d_gene: -; j_gene: TRBJ2-3; v_gene: TRBV6-1; CDR3aa: CASRGSSTDTQYF; CDR3nt: TGTGCCAGCAGAGGCAGTTCCACAGATACGCAGTATTTT
abundance: few; d_gene: -; j_gene: TRBJ2-7; v_gene: TRBV6-1; CDR3aa: CASRKDAPLGEQYF; CDR3nt: TGTGCCAGCAGGAAGGACGCGCCTCTGGGCGAGCAGTACTTC
abundance: -; d_gene: TRBD2; j_gene: TRBJ2-2; v_gene: TRBV11-1; CDR3aa: CASRASGRYTGELFF; CDR3nt: TGTGCCAGCAGGGCTAGCGGGAGGTATACCGGGGAGCTGTTTTTT
abundance: once; d_gene: -; j_gene: TRBJ2-7; v_gene: TRBV6-5; CDR3aa: CASSSEVTGPYEQYF; CDR3nt: TGTGCCAGCAGTTCCGAGGTGACAGGCCCCTACGAGCAGTACTTC
abundance: -; d_gene: -; j_gene: TRBJ2-7; v_gene: TRBV6-1; CDR3aa: CASSVGQIYEQYF; CDR3nt: TGTGCCAGCAGTGTAGGACAGATCTACGAGCAGTACTTC
abundance: -; d_gene: -; j_gene: TRBJ1-2; v_gene: TRBV10-3; CDR3aa: CARADGDYGYTF; CDR3nt: TGTGCCCGAGCGGACGGAGACTATGGCTACACCTTC
abundance: -; d_gene: TRBD2; j_gene: TRBJ2-1; v_gene: TRBV6-1; CDR3aa: CASSSNSGGEQFF; CDR3nt: TGTGCCAGCAGCTCTAATAGCGGGGGCGAGCAGTTCTTC
abundance: -; d_gene: -; j_gene: TRBJ2-1; v_gene: TRBV6-1; CDR3aa: CASTTAARVNEQFF; CDR3nt: TGTGCCAGCACCACAGCGGCGAGGGTCAATGAGCAGTTCTTC
abundance: -; d_gene: -; j_gene: TRBJ2-3; v_gene: TRBV6-1; CDR3aa: CAGLCGKNTQYF; CDR3nt: TGTGCCGGCCTGTGCGGCAAAAATACGCAGTATTTC
abundance: -; d_gene: TRBD1; j_gene: TRBJ1-1; v_gene: TRBV10-3; CDR3aa: CATHGGQGKTEAFF; CDR3nt: TGTGCCACCCATGGGGGACAGGGGAAAACTGAAGCTTTCTTT
abundance: -; d_gene: -; j_gene: TRBJ1-1; v_gene: TRBV7-9; CDR3aa: CASSRTETGNTEAFF; CDR3nt: TGTGCCAGCAGCCGTACCGAGACAGGGAACACTGAAGCTTTCTTT
abundance: -; d_gene: -; j_gene: TRBJ2-1; v_gene: TRBV4-1; CDR3aa: CASSQGQNFPYNEQFF; CDR3nt: TGCGCCAGCAGCCAAGGGCAAAACTTCCCCTACAATGAGCAGTTCTTC
abundance: large; d_gene: -; j_gene: TRBJ1-4; v_gene: TRBV22-1; CDR3aa: CPGIGRAHF; CDR3nt: TGTCCTGGGATCGGAAGAGCACACTTT
abundance: -; d_gene: -; j_gene: TRBJ2-4; v_gene: TRBV7-2; CDR3aa: CASSLGLARNIQYF; CDR3nt: TGTGCCAGCAGCTTAGGTCTAGCGAGAAACATTCAGTACTTC
abundance: -; d_gene: -; j_gene: TRBJ1-6; v_gene: TRBV6-5; CDR3aa: CASSYSTTIGAGPNSPLHF; CDR3nt: TGTGCCAGCAGTTACTCGACAACAATCGGTGCAGGGCCAAATTCACCCCTCCACTTT
abundance: -; d_gene: -; j_gene: TRBJ2-5; v_gene: TRBV7-8; CDR3aa: CASTLVAGIQETQYF; CDR3nt: TGTGCCAGCACCCTAGTGGCGGGGATCCAAGAGACCCAGTACTTC
abundance: few; d_gene: -; j_gene: TRBJ2-7; v_gene: TRBV12-3/TRBV12-4; CDR3aa: CASSFRARRAPYVNEQYF; CDR3nt: TGTGCCAGCAGTTTTCGGGCCCGTCGGGCTCCTTATGTAAACGAGCAGTACTTC
abundance: -; d_gene: TRBD2; j_gene: TRBJ2-7; v_gene: TRBV6-1; CDR3aa: CASALLAGVYEQYF; CDR3nt: TGTGCCAGCGCCCTACTAGCGGGAGTATACGAGCAGTACTTC
abundance: -; d_gene: -; j_gene: TRBJ1-2; v_gene: TRBV6-1; CDR3aa: CASSVHSYGYTF; CDR3nt: TGTGCCAGCAGTGTCCATAGCTATGGCTACACCTTC